One and the same sample provided the 24 T cell receptor beta chains below, sequenced in a study of blood T cell repertoires in COVID-19. Clones were read by immunoSEQ multiplex PCR, and TCRdb kept only the in-frame ones, dropping some. The sample lists fewer than 350,000 clones; around nine tenths were seen once. The material sequenced was PBMCs or T cells enriched from blood (not recorded which). These TCRs come from a middle-aged woman who had recovered from COVID-19.

The rearrangement uses TRBV13 and TRBJ2-1; possible D gene TRBD2, 6 bases. The germline gives CDR1 PRHDT, CDR2 FYEKMQ (reference sequence). This CDR3 is built from 16 residues. V was pared by 3 bases and J by 0 bases, with 12 bases between. The CDR3 nucleotides are TGTGCCAGCAGCTTTCGTCCTAGCGCCTCCTACAATGAGCAGTTCTTC. Its translation: CASSFRPSASYNEQFF.

The rearrangement uses TRBV18 and TRBJ1-5; no clear D. V lost 3 bases and J lost 7, with 10 bases in between. CDR3 length: 13 residues. The germline V gene encodes CDR1 KGHSH and CDR2 LQKENI. The CDR3 protein is CASSPVANQPQHF. CDR3 sequence (DNA): TGTGCCAGCTCACCGGTAGCAAACCAGCCCCAGCATTTT.

The genes are TRBV9 and TRBJ2-7, with 7 bases identical to TRBD1. This CDR3 contains 15 residues. Germline V gives CDR1 SGDLS, CDR2 YYNGEE. Trimming cost V 2 bases and J 0 bases; bases outside gene matches: 5. The CDR3 region has the DNA TGTGCCAGCAGCGTTAGGGGGCCGAGCTCCTACGAGCAGTACTTC. This codes for CASSVRGPSSYEQYF.

CDR3 region: CASRAPGQATSGQYF. DNA for the CDR3: TGTGCCAGCAGGGCACCGGGACAGGCCACTTCAGGGCAGTACTTC. This chain links TRBV28 with TRBJ2-7; 8 bases map to TRBD1. The CDR3 runs to 15 residues. After removal of 6 bases from V and 9 bases from J, the junction contained 16 bases not matched to a gene. Germline V lookup: CDR1 MDHEN, CDR2 SYDVKM.

This chain links TRBV28 with TRBJ1-6; tentatively, D is TRBD1 (6 bases). Germline lookup yields CDR1 MDHEN and CDR2 SYDVKM. The CDR3 contains 14 residues. V dropped 7 bases and J dropped 11 bases, with 18 bases sitting between them. The chain's CDR3 is CASIWGQSSAPLHF. CDR3 coding DNA: TGTGCCAGCATTTGGGGACAATCATCGGCACCCCTCCACTTT.

The rearrangement links TRBV9 to TRBJ2-1, with TRBD1 matching over 8 bases. CDR3 size: 14 residues. With 2 bases clipped from V and 7 bases from J, the junction kept 5 bases outside the gene matches. CDR1 and CDR2 from the germline V gene are SGDLS and YYNGEE. For the CDR3, the DNA is TGTGCCAGCAGCGTGGGGACAGGCCCTAATGAGCAGTTCTTC. Its translation: CASSVGTGPNEQFF.

A few counts support this clone. The identical CDR3 is also encoded by other nucleotide sequences in the sample. The chain recombines TRBV7-9 with TRBJ2-7; D is unresolved. The CDR3 sequence is 11 residues long. Germline V lookup: CDR1 SEHNR, CDR2 FQNEAQ (reference sequence). Trimming took 5 bases from V and 4 from J, leaving 6 bases between them. CDR3 nucleotides: TGTGCCAGCAGCCCTCTTTACGAGCAGTACTTC. This codes for CASSPLYEQYF.

The CDR3 loop reads CASSWTSGPSYEQYF. The CDR3 DNA reads TGTGCCAGCAGCTGGACTAGCGGACCCTCCTACGAGCAGTACTTC. The chain joins TRBV5-8 to TRBJ2-7; 10 nucleotides match TRBD2. CDR1 is SGHTS and CDR2 is YDEGEE in the germline V gene. The CDR3 consists of 15 residues. J lost 0 bases, V lost 3 bases, and 3 bases had no gene match.

This sequence joins TRBV28 and TRBJ1-5; no clear D gene. The CDR3 spans 15 residues. From germline, CDR1 is MDHEN and CDR2 SYDVKM. V lost 3 bases to trimming and J lost 0 bases, with 9 bases between them. CDR3 sequence reads: CASSFSAGSNQPQHF. CDR3 bases: TGTGCCAGCAGTTTTTCGGCAGGTAGCAATCAGCCCCAGCATTTT.

A single count supports this clone. The chain uses TRBV7-2 and TRBJ2-1; no definite D call. Per germline, CDR1 SGHTA and CDR2 FQGNSA. The CDR3 totals 13 residues. Trimming stripped 0 bases from V and 7 bases from J, with 7 bases between. CDR3 coding DNA: TGTGCCAGCAGCTTAGCCTTTTTAAATGAGCAGTTCTTC. Its translation is CASSLAFLNEQFF.

The gene calls are TRBV25-1 and TRBJ1-4; 9 bases are shared with TRBD1. The CDR3 totals 15 residues. The germline V gene encodes CDR1 MGHDK and CDR2 SYGVNS. The junction had 8 bases not matched to a gene; V was cut back by 4 bases and J by 8 bases. The CDR3 reads CASSGLGTGWEKLFF. The CDR3 DNA follows: TGTGCCAGCAGTGGCCTCGGGACAGGGTGGGAAAAACTGTTTTTT.

V and J are TRBV6-2 or TRBV6-3 and TRBJ2-7; 9 bases are a match to TRBD1. The CDR3 length is 15 residues. The trim removed 5 bases at V and 3 bases at J, leaving 8 bases unmatched. Germline V gene sequence: CDR1 MNHEY, CDR2 SVGEGT. CDR3 sequence: CASSHPGTGIYEQYF. CDR3 sequence (DNA): TGTGCCAGCAGTCACCCCGGGACAGGGATCTACGAGCAGTACTTC.

The CDR3 nucleotides are TGTGCCAGCAGCTTAGCTGGGGCAGAGAACACCGGGGAGCTGTTTTTT. Translated: CASSLAGAENTGELFF. V gene TRBV11-1 combines with J gene TRBJ2-2; D perhaps matches TRBD1 (5 bases). This CDR3 spans 16 amino acids. Trimming left V 0 bases short and J 1 base short, with 9 bases between. Germline CDR1 and CDR2: SGHAT and FQDESV (reference sequence).

The chain couples TRBV20-1 to TRBJ1-1; possible D gene TRBD1, 5 bases. The germline V and J ends were trimmed by 3 bases and 7 bases, with 27 bases remaining between them. The CDR3 is 17 residues long. Per the germline V gene, CDR1 is DFQATT and CDR2 is SNEGSKA (reference sequence). DNA of the CDR3: TGCAGTGCTAGTGGCGGGGGAAGGACGGCCCTGGGAGGTGAAGCTTTCTTT. Protein product: CSASGGGRTALGGEAFF.

The rearrangement joins TRBV7-9 to TRBJ2-7; TRBD1 is a possible D gene (6 bases). Germline V gene sequence: CDR1 SEHNR, CDR2 FQNEAQ (reference sequence). The V end lost 6 bases, the J end lost 2 bases, and 11 bases lay between the germline ends. This CDR3 has 13 amino acids. The CDR3 DNA reads TGTGCCAGCAGACGGACAGCACCCTACGAGCAGTACTTC. Amino acid sequence: CASRRTAPYEQYF.

The chain links TRBV2 to TRBJ2-7, with TRBD2 matching 7 bases. Germline loops: CDR1 SNHLY, CDR2 FYNNEI. This CDR3 region has 13 residues. Losses at the gene ends were 3 bases for V and 3 bases for J; bases not matched to a gene: 2. CDR3 DNA: TGTGCCAGCAGTGAGGGAGGGGTCTACGAGCAGTACTTC. Translating it yields CASSEGGVYEQYF.

This chain connects TRBV10-1 to TRBJ2-7, with TRBD2 matching over 10 bases. With 4 bases clipped from V and 5 bases from J, the junction kept 2 bases outside the gene matches. The CDR3 spans 13 residues. The V gene's germline CDR1 is WNHNN and CDR2 SYGVQD (reference sequence). The CDR3 nucleotides are TGCGCCAGCAGTGCTAGCGGGAGCCACGAGCAGTACTTC. This codes for CASSASGSHEQYF.

This clone was counted a few times. This chain joins TRBV4-1 and TRBJ2-3; 7 nucleotides align to TRBD2. J gave up 3 bases and V 7 bases, and 16 bases lay outside the gene matches. Germline values: CDR1 MGHRA, CDR2 YSYEKL. This CDR3 spans 17 amino acids. The CDR3 region has the DNA TGCGCCAGCAATCCTCTCCATGGGCGGGAGAGAACAGATACGCAGTATTTT. Amino acids: CASNPLHGRERTDTQYF.

The chain uses TRBV2 and TRBJ2-3; a possible D gene is TRBD1 (6 bases). This CDR3 region has 14 residues. Looked up from germline, CDR1 is SNHLY and CDR2 is FYNNEI. V lost 6 bases and J 2 bases, leaving 12 bases between the germline ends. The CDR3 sequence is CASSLRDNTDTQYF. DNA for the CDR3: TGTGCCAGCAGCCTCCGGGACAACACAGATACGCAGTATTTT.

The chain employs TRBV15 and TRBJ2-5; 9 bases are a match to TRBD1. Trimming removed 2 bases from V and 5 bases from J; junction bases left unmatched: 12. CDR1 and CDR2 (germline): LNHNV, YYDKDF (reference sequence). The CDR3 spans 17 residues. The CDR3 sequence is CATSRNRNRGRWETQYF. For the CDR3, the DNA is TGTGCCACCAGCAGAAACCGAAACAGGGGGCGATGGGAGACCCAGTACTTC.

The chain combines TRBV7-2 with TRBJ2-7; 8 bases are a match to TRBD1. This CDR3 comprises 13 residues. Trimming at V came to 0 bases and at J to 12 bases, leaving 7 bases not matched to a gene. Looked up from germline, CDR1 is SGHTA and CDR2 is FQGNSA. The CDR3 reads CASSLARQGAGYF. The DNA for the CDR3 is TGTGCCAGCAGCTTAGCGCGCCAGGGGGCTGGGTACTTC.

The chain employs TRBV5-1 and TRBJ2-7; 7 bases match TRBD1. V was clipped by 4 bases and J by 2 bases; unmatched bases: 12. Germline V gene sequence: CDR1 SGHRS, CDR2 YFSETQ. The CDR3 is made up of 16 amino acids. For the CDR3, the DNA is TGCGCCAGCAGCCGGGCAGGGGGTGGGCCCACCTACGAGCAGTACTTC. Translation gives CASSRAGGGPTYEQYF.

The rearrangement joins TRBV4-2 to TRBJ1-1; tentative D call: TRBD1 (6 bases). The CDR3 runs 15 residues. Germline V gene sequence: CDR1 LGHNA, CDR2 YNFKEQ. The V end was cut by 0 bases, the J end by 1 base, with 9 bases between. Here the CDR3 reads CASSQEDRQNTEAFF. The CDR3 nucleotides read TGTGCCAGCAGCCAAGAGGACAGACAGAACACTGAAGCTTTCTTT.

The V and J genes are TRBV7-2 and TRBJ1-2; tentative D call: TRBD1 (5 bases). This CDR3 is built from 13 residues. V was shortened by 5 bases and J by 8 bases, with 15 bases between the two germline ends. Germline V gene sequence: CDR1 SGHTA, CDR2 FQGNSA. This CDR3 is CASSPSKGYGYTF. The CDR3 DNA reads as TGTGCCAGCAGCCCTAGTAAGGGGTACGGCTACACCTTC. Full variable domain (remainder filled in from reference TRBV7-2 and TRBJ1-2): GAGVSQSPSNKVTEKGKDVELRCDPISGHTALYWYRQSLGQGLEFLIYFQGNSAPDKSGLPSDRFSAERTGGSVSTLTIQRTQQEDSAVYLCASSPSKGYGYTFGSGTRLTVV.